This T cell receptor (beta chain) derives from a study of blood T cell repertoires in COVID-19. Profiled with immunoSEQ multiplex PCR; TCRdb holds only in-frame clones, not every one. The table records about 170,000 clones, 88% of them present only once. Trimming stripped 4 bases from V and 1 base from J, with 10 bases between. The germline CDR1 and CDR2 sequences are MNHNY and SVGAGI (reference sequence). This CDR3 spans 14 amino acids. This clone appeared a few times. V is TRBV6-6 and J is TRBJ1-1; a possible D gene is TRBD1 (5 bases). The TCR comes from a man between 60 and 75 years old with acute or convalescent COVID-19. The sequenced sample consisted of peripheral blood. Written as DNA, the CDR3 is TGTGCCAGCAGTTTCCCACAGGAGAACACTGAAGCTTTCTTT. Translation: CASSFPQENTEAFF.